This TCR beta chain was sequenced for a study of brain T cells in children with intractable seizures. The data were produced by immunoSEQ multiplex PCR, yet TCRdb's version contains in-frame clones alone and is incomplete. The sample includes tens of thousands of clones, just over 90% of them seen just once. The CDR3 contains 14 residues. Germline loops: CDR1 MNHEY, CDR2 SMNVEV (reference sequence). The germline V and J ends were trimmed by 2 bases and 0 bases, with 8 bases remaining between them. The input for sequencing was peripheral blood, taken at surgery. The TCR originated in a boy in the first two years of life with tuberous sclerosis and intractable seizures. The chain uses TRBV27 and TRBJ2-7; D unresolved. Here the CDR3 DNA reads TGTGCCAGCAGTTTACTCGATTCCTCCTACGAGCAGTACTTC. Amino acids: CASSLLDSSYEQYF.